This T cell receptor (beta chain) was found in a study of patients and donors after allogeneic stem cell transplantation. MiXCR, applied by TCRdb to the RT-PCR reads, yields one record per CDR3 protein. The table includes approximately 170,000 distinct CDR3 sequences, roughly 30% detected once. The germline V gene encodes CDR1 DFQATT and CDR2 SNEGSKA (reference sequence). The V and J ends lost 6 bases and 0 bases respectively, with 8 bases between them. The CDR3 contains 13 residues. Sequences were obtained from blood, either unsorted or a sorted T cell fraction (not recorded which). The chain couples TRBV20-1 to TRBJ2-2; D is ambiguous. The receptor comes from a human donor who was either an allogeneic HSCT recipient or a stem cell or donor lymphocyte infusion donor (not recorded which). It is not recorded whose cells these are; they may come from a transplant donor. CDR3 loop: CSAERPNTGELFF. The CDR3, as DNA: TGCAGTGCGGAGCGACCGAACACCGGGGAGCTGTTTTTT.